This T cell receptor (beta chain) was observed in a study of shared clonotypes between healthy human individuals. This table comes from immunoSEQ multiplex PCR, and its TCRdb copy is limited to in-frame clones, with some not included. The data show under 200,000 clones, roughly 91% seen once. This CDR3 is built from 13 residues. With 6 bases removed from V and 7 bases from J, the gap between germline ends came to 16 bases. Germline CDR1 MNHNS, CDR2 SASEGT. The clonotype was recovered from a woman aged 30 to 39 in good health. Input material: naive CD4+ T cells sorted from blood. Subset reported: CD45RA+ positively selected. The chain recombines TRBV6-1 with TRBJ2-7; maybe TRBD2 (5 bases). This chain's CDR3 is CASRTPYSGEQYF. CDR3 sequence (DNA): TGTGCCAGCAGAACCCCATATTCGGGAGAGCAGTACTTC.